The entry below describes one T cell receptor (beta chain). Its antigen is as yet unknown. There are 14 residues in the CDR3. The germline V gene encodes CDR1 LGHNA and CDR2 YNFKEQ. V gave up 4 bases and J gave up 3 bases, with 13 bases separating them. The sample is drawn from a study of long-term antiretroviral therapy in people with HIV. The study, taken as a whole, reports: Blood dating 2004 to 2017 may reflect older ART regimens. In samples taken after ART, diversity increased but remained below transplant donor control levels. Before ART, certain clones expanded, and these dominated the repertoire at all time points. In HIV, the repertoires covered a tighter span of CDR3 lengths than in controls.

Investigators performed immunoSEQ version v3.0 at survey level. Data came from immunoSEQ multiplex PCR; TCRdb stores just in-frame clones and leaves some out. The table includes some 30,000 clones, around 90% detected once. This sequence was found in a woman between 40 and 50 years old with HIV. Sequenced here: unsorted PBMCs, sampled 5.2 years after starting antiretroviral therapy. V is TRBV4-2 and J is TRBJ2-7; perhaps TRBD1 as D (8 bases). The CDR3 DNA reads TGTGCCAGCAGCCTACAGGGGGGGCTCTACGAGCAGTACTTC. This encodes CASSLQGGLYEQYF.